This paragraph covers one T cell receptor (beta chain) sequence. It lacks a known antigen. Nothing much larger sits one base from this clone, and base qualities are not available. This entry is derived from a study of blood T cells in healthy people across ages (dated by TCRdb to between 2014 and 2017). Study-wide context: In model experiments, roughly one uniquely barcoded TCR beta cDNA molecule per two T cells was captured by template switching. Donors of different ages were randomly distributed across sequencing lanes to avoid experimental bias. The donors were split into four age groups: young (average about 15 years), middle-aged (roughly 40), aged (around 67) and long-lived (more than 80). Two additional independent replicas of 1 million unique cDNA reads from the same blood draw were analyzed for two donors (one aged 18 to 29 and one aged 80 or older). The study measured age-related changes in TCR beta repertoire diversity using deep sequencing normalized with unique cDNA molecular identifiers. Overall study outcomes, separate from this receptor: Observed TCR beta diversity per million T cells fell roughly linearly with age, and a significant reduction was already apparent by age about 43. Since profiling was done on bulk unsorted PBMCs, naive and antigen-experienced compartments could not be conclusively compared. Estimates of total diversity based on one million sequenced T cells were regarded as lower bounds and as underestimates. Compared with the aged group, the long-lived group had more naive CD4+ T cells, fewer expanded clones and increased TCR diversity, suggesting age selection. Because the CMV infection status of the donors was unknown, age-related changes in expanded clonotypes may potentially have been confounded. The percentage of naive T cells measured by flow cytometry correlated strongly with observed TCR beta diversity.

The roughly 39 donors, aged about 6 to 95 years, were systemically healthy Caucasian individuals from Russia. Each donor gave approximately 10 milliliters of peripheral blood, collected into EDTA-treated Vacutainer tubes. Ficoll-Paque density-gradient centrifugation was used to isolate PBMCs, with at least 6.5 million obtained per sample. Trizol reagent was used to extract total RNA from the PBMCs, yielding at least 5.5 micrograms per sample. The percentages of naive CD45RAhigh/CD27high T cells were determined by flow cytometry on a PBMC aliquot from every donor. The junction shows trimming of 1 base on V and 3 bases on J, plus 13 bases between the germline ends. Reading the germline V gene gives CDR1 LGHNT and CDR2 FRNRAP. From the cysteine through the phenylalanine, the CDR3 covers 16 amino acids. The DNA shown is the 48-base CDR3, in frame from base 1. Library preparation used 5' RACE. Sequenced on an Illumina HiSeq 2500. A second PCR of roughly 6 to 12 cycles was performed with a sample-barcoded 5' primer and a J-beta primer mix. Each TCR beta cDNA molecule received a unique molecular identifier from a template-switch 5' adaptor carrying 12 random nucleotides. Each sample yielded at least 2.5 million CDR3-containing paired-end reads. All of the RNA was converted into first-strand cDNA using the Mint cDNA synthesis kit, with a TRBC-specific oligonucleotide serving as the primer. After uracil-DNA glycosylase treatment, a first 18-cycle PCR used universal primers M1SS and BC2_uni_R on all cDNA. The original pipeline was this. Each sample was normalized by randomly selecting 1 million high-quality reads, each carrying a distinct molecular identifier. Instead of being binned into consensus sequences, reads that shared molecular identifiers were thrown out. CDR3 identification, clonotype clustering and error correction used MiTCR with a Q25 quality threshold and the strictest error-elimination algorithm. A nonparametric unseen species model using Euler transformation provided a lower-bound estimate of total TCR beta diversity. TCRdb reprocessed the public reads (quality trimming at Q25 with fastp, clone calling with MiXCR) and kept in-frame beta chains. Each entry merges the rows of one CDR3 protein and shows their most common DNA and genes. Clone size and V and J calls follow TCRdb, not the original study. This sample comprises about 770,000 distinct CDR3 sequences, around 43% of them detected only once. The ten most abundant clones make up roughly 19% of the sample.

The receptor was derived from a man aged 60 to 75 in good health. Input material: blood. The chain is made from TRBV12-5 and TRBJ2-1; the D assignment is uncertain and may be TRBD1 or TRBD2, with 5 bases supporting each. CDR3 sequence: CASGLGTRGDYNEQFF. The bases read TGTGCTAGTGGTTTGGGGACGAGGGGAGACTACAATGAGCAGTTCTTC.